Shown below are 24 T cell receptor beta chains from a single sample sequenced in a study of beta chain features in type 1 diabetes. cDNA synthesis used the whole RNA isolate, giving expressed TCRB sequences. Clones were sequenced by immunoSEQ multiplex PCR, and TCRdb holds only the in-frame ones, with some missing. The sample lists fewer than 350,000 clones; 7.5% to 9.5% were seen once. The sequencing input was central memory CD4+ T cells from blood. The receptors come from a woman younger than 30 in good health.

This clone came up a few times. This chain uses TRBV11-3 with TRBJ2-3; D may correspond to TRBD1 or TRBD2 (6 bases each). This CDR3 has 16 residues. Germline CDR1 SGHNT, CDR2 YENEEA. The V end lost 0 bases, the J end lost 1 base, and 11 bases lay between the germline ends. DNA for the CDR3: TGTGCCAGCAGCTTAGACCCAGGGGAGGGCACAGATACGCAGTATTTT. Its translation: CASSLDPGEGTDTQYF.

This clone was seen a handful of times. The V call is TRBV11-3, the J call TRBJ2-2, with 16 bases identical to TRBD2. V lost 5 bases to trimming and J lost 7 bases; unmatched junction nucleotides: 10. CDR1 is SGHNT and CDR2 is YENEEA in the germline V gene. The CDR3 is made up of 18 amino acids. CDR3 sequence (DNA): TGTGCCAGCAGCGGATTGGGACTAGCGGGAGGGTCGATCGGGGAGCTGTTTTTT. It yields the protein CASSGLGLAGGSIGELFF.

Many counts were recorded for this clone. The rearrangement joins TRBV7-2 to TRBJ2-1, with 10 bases identical to TRBD2. The CDR3 is 19 residues long. The V segment lost 5 bases and the J segment 8 bases; nucleotides outside the gene matches: 21. Germline lookup yields CDR1 SGHTA and CDR2 FQGNSA. CDR3: CASSPMGRGLASGSYEQFF. The CDR3 nucleotides are TGTGCCAGCAGCCCCATGGGCAGGGGGTTGGCTAGCGGGAGTTATGAGCAGTTCTTC. Full variable domain (outside the CDR3, taken from reference TRBV7-2 and TRBJ2-1): GAGVSQSPSNKVTEKGKDVELRCDPISGHTALYWYRQSLGQGLEFLIYFQGNSAPDKSGLPSDRFSAERTGGSVSTLTIQRTQQEDSAVYLCASSPMGRGLASGSYEQFFGPGTRLTVL.

In this sample, this clone turned up a few times. The V and J genes are TRBV20-1 and TRBJ2-5; TRBD1 is a possible D gene (6 bases). The CDR3 spans 11 residues. Per germline, CDR1 DFQATT and CDR2 SNEGSKA (reference sequence). Trimming took 6 bases from V and 11 from J, leaving 16 bases between them. The chain's CDR3 is CSAGVQGKQYF. The CDR3, as DNA: TGCAGTGCCGGGGTACAGGGCAAGCAGTACTTC.

V gene TRBV5-6 combines with J gene TRBJ2-5; 12 nucleotides match TRBD2. This CDR3 comprises 14 residues. Germline trimming cut 4 bases from V and 4 bases from J; bases unmatched to any gene: 2. From germline, CDR1 is SGHDT and CDR2 YYEEEE. The CDR3 DNA sequence: TGTGCCAGCAGCACGGGACTAGCGGGAGAGACCCAGTACTTC. It encodes CASSTGLAGETQYF.

The rearrangement joins TRBV6-5 to TRBJ1-1; D remains unclear. V was clipped by 5 bases and J by 4 bases, with 11 bases between them. The V gene's germline CDR1 is MNHEY and CDR2 SVGAGI. The CDR3 length is 13 residues. Here the CDR3 DNA reads TGTGCCAGCAGTATGACGACGAGCACTGAAGCTTTCTTT. Residues: CASSMTTSTEAFF.

This rearrangement joins TRBV18 to TRBJ1-1; a weak D match, TRBD1 (5 bases). Trimming took 2 bases from V and 1 from J, leaving 14 bases between them. The CDR3 has 16 residues. In germline, CDR1 is KGHSH, CDR2 LQKENI. CDR3 in amino acids: CASSPRPGQGNTEAFF. The DNA for the CDR3 is TGTGCCAGCTCACCAAGACCGGGGCAGGGGAACACTGAAGCTTTCTTT.

The chain joins TRBV6-5 to TRBJ2-7; 9 positions match TRBD2. The V gene's germline CDR1 is MNHEY and CDR2 SVGAGI. The trim removed 2 bases at V and 6 bases at J, leaving 5 bases unmatched. The CDR3 length is 14 residues. The CDR3 region is CASSYAGLASEQYV. CDR3 coding DNA: TGTGCCAGCAGTTACGCCGGACTAGCGAGCGAGCAGTACGTC.

This clone was found many times. The same CDR3 arises from other DNA sequences in this sample as well. The CDR3 region is CASSLGDTQYF. The CDR3 bases are TGTGCCAGCAGTCTGGGAGATACGCAGTATTTT. The V and J genes are TRBV2 and TRBJ2-3; no clear D gene. Germline V gene lookup returns CDR1 SNHLY and CDR2 FYNNEI. V shed 5 bases and J shed 5 bases, with 5 bases lying between them. The CDR3 runs to 11 residues.

J is TRBJ2-3 and V is TRBV7-2; 8 bases align to TRBD2. Trimming at V came to 4 bases and at J to 3 bases, leaving 9 bases not matched to a gene. This CDR3 contains 16 residues. From germline, CDR1 is SGHTA and CDR2 FQGNSA. This CDR3 reads CASSYISGTGTDTQYF. The CDR3 nucleotides are TGTGCCAGCAGCTATATTAGCGGGACCGGGACAGATACGCAGTATTTT.

This clone was detected a few times. The chain carries TRBV5-6 and TRBJ2-2, with no clear D. Trimming took 0 bases from V and 6 from J, leaving 12 bases between them. CDR1 and CDR2 (germline): SGHDT, YYEEEE. This CDR3 spans 15 amino acids. CDR3 bases: TGTGCCAGCAGCTTGGCGGGTAGTCCCCCCGGGGAGCTGTTTTTT. Its translation is CASSLAGSPPGELFF.

This clone turned up a few times. Here the CDR3 DNA reads TGCGCCAGCAGCCACCCCCCAAGGACAGTTAAAGAGGGTACCGTCCGAGCTTTCTTT. Encoded protein: CASSHPPRTVKEGTVRAFF. This chain uses TRBV4-1 with TRBJ1-1; tentatively, D is TRBD1 (6 bases). V shed 3 bases and J shed 10 bases, with 33 bases lying between them. Germline-derived CDR1 and CDR2 are MGHRA and YSYEKL. The CDR3 runs to 19 residues.

The chain recombines TRBV29-1 with TRBJ1-2; D is unresolved. CDR3 length equals 13 residues. The germline V gene encodes CDR1 SQVTM and CDR2 ANQGSEA. Trimming cost V 0 bases and J 6 bases, with 11 bases left between them. CDR3 DNA: TGCAGCGTTGAAGATCCGACGTCAAATGGCTACACCTTC. Translating gives CSVEDPTSNGYTF.

CDR3 nucleotide sequence: TGTGCCAGCAGCCAGACGGAGGGGGGGACCCAGTACTTC. Protein sequence: CASSQTEGGTQYF. The V gene is TRBV7-2, the J gene TRBJ2-5; either TRBD1 or TRBD2 may fit D (6 bases each). Germline assignment: CDR1 SGHTA and CDR2 FQGNSA. This CDR3 has 13 residues. The ends were cut back, 5 bases at V and 7 bases at J, with 14 bases in the middle.

This clone came up a few times. This chain joins TRBV5-1 and TRBJ2-2; D remains ambiguous. Trimming left V 2 bases short and J 7 bases short, with 15 bases between. The germline V gene has CDR1 SGHRS and CDR2 YFSETQ. This CDR3 is 15 amino acids long. CDR3 sequence reads: CASSLPMAHGGELFF. The CDR3 DNA follows: TGCGCCAGCAGCTTACCCATGGCCCACGGCGGGGAGCTGTTTTTT.

V usage is TRBV15 and J usage is TRBJ1-1; D unresolved. Germline V gene sequence: CDR1 LNHNV, CDR2 YYDKDF (reference sequence). The CDR3 is 13 residues long. V was pared by 0 bases and J by 8 bases, with 10 bases between. Here the CDR3 reads CATSRDEDIEAFF. In DNA form, the CDR3 reads TGTGCCACCAGCAGAGACGAAGACATAGAAGCTTTCTTT.

This clone was seen a handful of times. The V and J genes are TRBV5-4 and TRBJ2-1; TRBD1 matches at 7 bases. In germline, CDR1 is SGHNT, CDR2 YYREEE (reference sequence). CDR3 length equals 14 residues. The V gene end was trimmed by 4 bases and the J gene end by 5 bases; junction bases not matched to a gene: 6. The DNA of the CDR3 is TGTGCCAGCAGCCCGCCGACAGGGAACAATGAGCAGTTCTTC. Encoded protein: CASSPPTGNNEQFF.

Note on this clone: Additional DNA sequences in this sample encode the identical CDR3. V usage is TRBV12-2 and J usage is TRBJ2-5; the table's D call TRBD1 went unverified against the DNA. TRBV12-2 is a recognized pseudogene. The CDR3 covers 13 residues. CDR3 sequence reads: CASRLGQKETQYF. DNA of the CDR3: TGTGCAAGTCGCCTCGGACAGAAAGAGACCCAGTACTTC.

This clone has a handful of counts. The chain has TRBV30 and TRBJ2-1; 10 nucleotides agree with TRBD1. J gave up 6 bases and V 8 bases, and 7 bases lay outside the gene matches. Germline V gives CDR1 GTSNPN, CDR2 SVGIG (reference sequence). This CDR3 has 13 residues. The CDR3 region has the DNA TGTGCCGGACCGGGACAGGGGCGCAATGAGCAGTTCTTC. Amino acid sequence: CAGPGQGRNEQFF.

The V call is TRBV9, the J call TRBJ2-1, with D tentatively TRBD1 or TRBD2 (6 bases each). CDR1 and CDR2 (germline): SGDLS, YYNGEE. V lost 0 bases to trimming and J lost 0 bases, with 10 bases between them. This CDR3 region has 16 residues. The CDR3 sequence is CASSVGGATSYNEQFF. CDR3 sequence (DNA): TGTGCCAGCAGCGTAGGGGGGGCTACCTCCTACAATGAGCAGTTCTTC.

To note about this clone: Other nucleotide sequences from this sample produce the same CDR3. The CDR3 DNA follows: TGCAGTGCTAGGGGAGATCAGCCCCAGCATTTT. Translating gives CSARGDQPQHF. The chain joins TRBV20-1 to TRBJ1-5; D unresolved. Trimming stripped 3 bases from V and 5 bases from J, with 5 bases between. The CDR3 loop spans 11 amino acids. CDR1 and CDR2 (germline): DFQATT, SNEGSKA (reference sequence).

J is TRBJ1-5 and V is TRBV7-2, with TRBD1 matching over 7 bases. The CDR3 length is 14 residues. In germline, CDR1 is SGHTA, CDR2 FQGNSA. The J segment lost 0 bases and the V segment lost 4 bases, leaving 0 bases of the junction unmatched. CDR3 DNA sequence: TGTGCCAGCAGCTGGGACAGTAGCAATCAGCCCCAGCATTTT. It encodes CASSWDSSNQPQHF. The complete variable domain, with remaining parts taken from reference TRBV7-2 and TRBJ1-5, reads GAGVSQSPSNKVTEKGKDVELRCDPISGHTALYWYRQSLGQGLEFLIYFQGNSAPDKSGLPSDRFSAERTGGSVSTLTIQRTQQEDSAVYLCASSWDSSNQPQHFGDGTRLSIL.

The chain combines TRBV6-6 with TRBJ2-1; TRBD2 agrees at 11 bases. The trim removed 6 bases at V and 4 bases at J, leaving 5 bases unmatched. CDR3 length: 15 residues. CDR1 and CDR2 from the germline V gene are MNHNY and SVGAGI (reference sequence). The CDR3 DNA reads TGTGCCAGCAGCCCCGGGACTAGCGGATACAATGAGCAGTTCTTC. It yields the protein CASSPGTSGYNEQFF.

There are a few counts of this clone. The chain carries TRBV11-2 and TRBJ2-4; possible D gene TRBD1, 6 bases. Per germline, CDR1 SGHAT and CDR2 FQNNGV. The CDR3 spans 14 residues. The V gene lost 5 bases and the J gene lost 0 bases, with 8 bases spanning the gap. The CDR3, as DNA: TGTGCCAGCAGCCCACAGGGAGCCAAAAACATTCAGTACTTC. This translates into CASSPQGAKNIQYF.